This T cell receptor beta chain was recovered during a study of identical twins. MiXCR was run by TCRdb on the 5' RACE reads, yielding one entry per CDR3 protein. The table has fewer than 500,000 distinct CDR3 sequences, more than 20% seen once. With 3 bases removed from V and 3 bases from J, the gap between germline ends came to 14 bases. CDR3 size: 14 residues. Germline V gene data show CDR1 as DFQATT and CDR2 as SNEGSKA (reference sequence). This clonotype was seen a few times. This sample was shared with a second study, whose subject was T cells expressing NK-cell markers.

The sample was CD4+ T cells sorted from blood. This chain uses TRBV20-1 with TRBJ2-5; D tentatively reads TRBD1 or TRBD2 (6 bases each). The receptor comes from a woman aged 18-29 years in good health. Here the CDR3 DNA reads TGCAGTGCTAGGGGGGGCAGGGTAGAAGAGACCCAGTACTTC. This sequence encodes CSARGGRVEETQYF.